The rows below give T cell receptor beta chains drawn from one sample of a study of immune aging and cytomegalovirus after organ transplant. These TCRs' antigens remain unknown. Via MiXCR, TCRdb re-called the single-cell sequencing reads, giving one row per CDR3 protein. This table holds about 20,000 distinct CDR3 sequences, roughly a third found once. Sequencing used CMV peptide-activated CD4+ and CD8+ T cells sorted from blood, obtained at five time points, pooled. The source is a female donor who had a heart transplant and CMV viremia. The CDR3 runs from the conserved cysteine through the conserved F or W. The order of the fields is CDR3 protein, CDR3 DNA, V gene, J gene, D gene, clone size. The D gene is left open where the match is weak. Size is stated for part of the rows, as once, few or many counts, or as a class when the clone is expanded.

CASSSTGTEGYEQYF	TGTGCCAGCAGTTCTACCGGGACAGAAGGCTACGAGCAGTACTTC	TRBV27	TRBJ2-7	TRBD1	.
CASGLHQGRHTYGCTF	TGTGCCAGCGGTCTTCATCAGGGGCGGCACACATATGGCTGCACCTTC	TRBV12-3/TRBV12-4	TRBJ1-2	.	.
CASSPQVSTYEQYF	TGTGCCAGCAGCCCCCAGGTTTCGACCTACGAGCAGTACTTC	TRBV7-6	TRBJ2-7	.	.
CASSRDRSYTEAFF	TGTGCCAGCAGCCGGGACAGGTCATACACTGAAGCTTTCTTT	TRBV7-3	TRBJ1-1	TRBD1	few
CASSPGLPSGAFF	TGTGCCAGCAGTCCCGGTCTTCCCAGTGGAGCTTTCTTT	TRBV12-3/TRBV12-4	TRBJ1-1	.	.
CASSLDQINSPLHF	TGTGCCAGCAGTTTGGACCAAATCAATTCACCCCTCCACTTT	TRBV12-3/TRBV12-4	TRBJ1-6	.	once
CASSQGLAEDNEQFF	TGTGCCAGCAGCCAAGGGTTAGCGGAAGACAATGAGCAGTTCTTC	TRBV4-2	TRBJ2-1	.	medium-sized
CATAIPGGGNSNQPQHF	TGTGCCACGGCCATTCCCGGTGGGGGTAATAGCAATCAGCCCCAGCATTTT	TRBV6-6	TRBJ1-5	.	.
CAGRQTGVGNQPQHF	TGTGCCGGCAGACAAACAGGGGTCGGCAATCAACCCCAGCATTTT	TRBV12-3/TRBV12-4	TRBJ1-5	TRBD1	.
CSARKVTDGHTF	TGCAGCGCCCGGAAGGTAACGGATGGCCACACCTTC	TRBV20-1	TRBJ1-2	.	.
CSAVMGAGRELFF	TGCAGTGCTGTTATGGGGGCCGGGCGGGAGCTGTTTTTT	TRBV20-1	TRBJ2-2	.	.
CASSLWQGGTEAFF	TGTGCCAGCAGTTTATGGCAGGGAGGGACTGAAGCTTTCTTT	TRBV28	TRBJ1-1	.	.
CASTLNLGVYEQFF	TGTGCCAGCACCCTAAATTTAGGGGTTTATGAGCAGTTCTTC	TRBV27	TRBJ2-1	.	.
CASRGTVNTEAFF	TGTGCCAGTAGGGGGACGGTGAACACTGAAGCTTTCTTT	TRBV19	TRBJ1-1	.	.
CSARAGGNTGELFF	TGCAGTGCTAGAGCGGGAGGGAACACCGGGGAGCTGTTTTTT	TRBV20-1	TRBJ2-2	TRBD2	many
CSVRRAGYNEQPF	TGCAGCGTCAGACGGGCGGGGTACAATGAGCAGCCCTTC	TRBV29-1	TRBJ2-1	.	few
CAWSVRWRDRGRPHTEAFF	TGTGCCTGGAGTGTACGCTGGCGGGACAGGGGACGTCCGCACACTGAAGCTTTCTTT	TRBV30	TRBJ1-1	TRBD1	.
CASSQGAGGGDEQFF	TGCGCCAGCAGCCAAGGGGCGGGAGGTGGGGATGAGCAGTTCTTC	TRBV4-1	TRBJ2-1	TRBD2	many
CSVRDREAGGHSHNEQFF	TGCAGTGTTAGAGATCGGGAGGCAGGGGGTCACTCCCACAATGAGCAGTTCTTC	TRBV20-1	TRBJ2-1	.	few
CASSREGPFAGNQPQHF	TGTGCCAGTAGTAGAGAGGGCCCTTTCGCCGGCAATCAGCCCCAGCATTTT	TRBV19	TRBJ1-5	.	many
CASSLASGGYDNEQFF	TGTGCCAGCAGCTTAGCTAGCGGGGGATACGACAATGAGCAGTTCTTC	TRBV7-9	TRBJ2-1	TRBD2	.
CASSLSAIAGAGTDTQYF	TGTGCCAGCAGTTTATCGGCGATAGCGGGAGCGGGCACAGATACGCAGTATTTT	TRBV27	TRBJ2-3	TRBD2	.
CASSLNPSGETQYF	TGTGCCAGCAGCTTGAATCCCTCCGGAGAGACCCAGTACTTC	TRBV11-2	TRBJ2-5	.	.
CASSLGTGRQGQNEKLFF	TGTGCCAGCAGCTTAGGGACCGGCCGACAGGGGCAGAATGAAAAGCTGTTTTTT	TRBV7-7	TRBJ1-4	TRBD1	.
CASRPPGASTDTQYF	TGTGCCAGCAGGCCCCCGGGAGCCAGCACAGATACGCAGTATTTT	TRBV12-3/TRBV12-4	TRBJ2-3	.	.
CASKDPSNTGELFF	TGTGCCAGTAAAGACCCCTCGAACACCGGGGAGCTGTTTTTT	TRBV19	TRBJ2-2	.	.
CSVPIPGQASGANVLTF	TGCAGCGTCCCCATCCCGGGACAGGCTTCTGGGGCCAACGTCCTGACTTTC	TRBV29-1	TRBJ2-6	TRBD1	.
CASSLNRGPGNTIYF	TGTGCCAGCAGCTTAAACAGGGGGCCTGGAAACACCATATATTTT	TRBV7-9	TRBJ1-3	TRBD1	.
CASSRGRVGEKLFF	TGTGCCAGCAGCCGAGGCAGGGTCGGGGAAAAACTGTTTTTT	TRBV14	TRBJ1-4	.	.
CAWSPPGTRGSDTQYF	TGTGCCTGGAGTCCTCCCGGGACTAGAGGGTCGGATACGCAGTATTTT	TRBV30	TRBJ2-3	TRBD2	many
CASSLMAGSTDTQYF	TGTGCCAGCTCACTAATGGCAGGGTCCACAGATACGCAGTATTTT	TRBV18	TRBJ2-3	.	many
CASSEGTEAFF	TGTGCCAGCAGTGAAGGAACTGAAGCTTTCTTT	TRBV6-1	TRBJ1-1	.	few
CAISESTVNQPRHF	TGTGCCATCAGTGAGTCGACAGTTAATCAGCCCCGGCATTTT	TRBV10-3	TRBJ1-5	.	.
CASSPRPGLVDEQFF	TGTGCCAGCAGCCCTCGGCCGGGGTTGGTTGATGAGCAGTTCTTC	TRBV7-2	TRBJ2-1	.	.
CASSPLSGSLQETQYF	TGTGCCAGCTCACCACTTTCCGGCAGCCTGCAAGAGACCCAGTACTTC	TRBV18	TRBJ2-5	.	many
CASSFGGHMNTEAFF	TGTGCCAGCAGCTTCGGTGGACATATGAACACTGAAGCTTTCTTT	TRBV5-4	TRBJ1-1	.	many
CSARKAGDPYNSPLHF	TGCAGTGCTAGAAAGGCGGGGGACCCCTATAATTCACCCCTCCACTTT	TRBV20-1	TRBJ1-6	.	few
CASSQDRGPTDTQYF	TGCGCCAGCAGCCAAGATCGAGGCCCCACAGATACGCAGTATTTT	TRBV4-3	TRBJ2-3	.	few
CASRTWGAGSNIQYF	TGTGCCAGCAGGACTTGGGGGGCAGGGAGTAACATTCAGTACTTC	TRBV13	TRBJ2-4	.	medium-sized
CASSRGQLAGGTDTQYF	TGTGCCAGCTCACGCGGACAATTAGCGGGAGGAACAGATACGCAGTATTTT	TRBV18	TRBJ2-3	TRBD2	medium-sized
CSARSPAGNDEQFF	TGCAGTGCTAGATCCCCAGCGGGCAACGATGAGCAGTTCTTC	TRBV20-1	TRBJ2-1	.	.
CASSDSGAESNQPQHF	TGTGCCAGCAGTGACTCAGGGGCGGAGAGCAATCAGCCCCAGCATTTT	TRBV25-1	TRBJ1-5	.	.
CASSPGEGGTDTQYF	TGTGCCAGTAGCCCAGGGGAAGGGGGCACAGATACGCAGTATTTT	TRBV19	TRBJ2-3	.	.
CSVNRGGTEAFF	TGCAGTGTAAACAGGGGAGGCACTGAAGCTTTCTTT	TRBV20-1	TRBJ1-1	TRBD1	few
CASSYGQGAIKETQYF	TGTGCCAGCAGTTACGGACAGGGGGCCATTAAAGAGACCCAGTACTTC	TRBV6-5	TRBJ2-5	TRBD1	.
CASSSRGQNNSPLHF	TGTGCCAGCAGCTCCCGGGGACAGAATAATTCACCCCTCCACTTT	TRBV7-3	TRBJ1-6	TRBD1	.
CASSPSQSTDTQYF	TGCGCCAGCAGCCCTTCACAGAGCACAGATACGCAGTATTTT	TRBV5-1	TRBJ2-3	.	many
CGCRSGLAGARTREQYF	TGTGGGTGCAGGAGCGGACTAGCGGGAGCTAGGACACGCGAGCAGTACTTC	TRBV6-1	TRBJ2-7	TRBD2	.
CASELGRDTQYF	TGTGCCAGCGAGCTAGGCCGGGATACGCAGTATTTT	TRBV6-1	TRBJ2-3	.	medium-sized
CASSPQGALFNEQFF	TGTGCCAGCTCACCACAGGGAGCCCTGTTCAATGAGCAGTTCTTC	TRBV18	TRBJ2-1	.	medium-sized
CASSPQPNQPQHF	TGTGCCAGCAGCCCACAACCCAATCAGCCCCAGCATTTT	TRBV5-4	TRBJ1-5	.	.
CSAPDFGNYGYTF	TGCAGTGCTCCAGACTTTGGCAACTATGGCTACACCTTC	TRBV20-1	TRBJ1-2	.	many
CASSTGTAETQYF	TGTGCCAGCAGCACCGGGACCGCCGAGACCCAGTACTTC	TRBV9	TRBJ2-5	.	.
CASSTPGTADTQYF	TGTGCCAGCAGCACTCCCGGGACAGCAGATACGCAGTATTTT	TRBV9	TRBJ2-3	TRBD1	medium-sized
CASSQDRTGAFGVTQYF	TGCGCCAGCAGCCAAGACCGGACGGGGGCCTTTGGTGTGACGCAGTATTTT	TRBV4-3	TRBJ2-3	.	.